The clone carrying this TCR beta chain was observed a few times. Its antigen is not known. The data stem from a study of cytomegalovirus exposure and HLA in healthy donors. Study-wide results and limits: Most TCR sequences proved rare, with some public TCRs found in many donors.

PCR employed 60 Vbeta and 13 Jbeta primers. The method was immunoSEQ multiplex PCR; TCRdb's version includes in-frame clones alone and lacks a portion of them. Here the sample spans about 130,000 clones, 66% being singletons. CDR3 length equals 16 residues. Germline CDR1 and CDR2: MGHRA and YSYEKL. V was shortened by 0 bases and J by 0 bases, with 11 bases between the two germline ends. The sequencing input was PBMCs. The chain recombines TRBV4-1 with TRBJ1-2; D gene uncertain. The receptor was derived from a human donor in good health. CDR3 DNA sequence: TGCGCCAGCAGCCAAGATCCCGGGAATCCTAACTATGGCTACACCTTC. It yields the protein CASSQDPGNPNYGYTF.